This T cell receptor beta chain was retrieved from a study of beta chain features in type 1 diabetes. About the research overall: Examined across all samples were roughly 100 million sorted cells. Study-wide findings and caveats: The influence of HLA type on TCRB rearrangement stayed undetermined. The study found that naive, central memory and Treg TCRB repertoires appeared more similar in patients than in healthy donors.

About this clone: What it binds is not known.

Donors underwent one heparinised blood draw, around 120 mL on average. V was pared by 4 bases and J by 2 bases, with 15 bases between. Looked up from germline, CDR1 is LGHNA and CDR2 is YSLEER. The CDR3 runs 17 residues. Isolated RNA was reverse transcribed in full, so expressed TCRB transcripts were sequenced. TCRdb keeps only in-frame clones here, not all; method: immunoSEQ multiplex PCR. The repertoire has about 620,000 clones, 15% to 18% of them found once; the top ten carry roughly 0.098%. The sequence came from a man younger than 35 in good health. The rearrangement joins TRBV4-3 to TRBJ2-6, with D perhaps TRBD1 or TRBD2 (6 bases each). The sequencing input was naive CD4+ T cells from blood. The CDR3 loop is CASSLSLGGTGANVLTF. The CDR3 DNA follows: TGCGCCAGCAGCCTCTCCTTAGGGGGGACTGGGGCCAACGTCCTGACTTTC.